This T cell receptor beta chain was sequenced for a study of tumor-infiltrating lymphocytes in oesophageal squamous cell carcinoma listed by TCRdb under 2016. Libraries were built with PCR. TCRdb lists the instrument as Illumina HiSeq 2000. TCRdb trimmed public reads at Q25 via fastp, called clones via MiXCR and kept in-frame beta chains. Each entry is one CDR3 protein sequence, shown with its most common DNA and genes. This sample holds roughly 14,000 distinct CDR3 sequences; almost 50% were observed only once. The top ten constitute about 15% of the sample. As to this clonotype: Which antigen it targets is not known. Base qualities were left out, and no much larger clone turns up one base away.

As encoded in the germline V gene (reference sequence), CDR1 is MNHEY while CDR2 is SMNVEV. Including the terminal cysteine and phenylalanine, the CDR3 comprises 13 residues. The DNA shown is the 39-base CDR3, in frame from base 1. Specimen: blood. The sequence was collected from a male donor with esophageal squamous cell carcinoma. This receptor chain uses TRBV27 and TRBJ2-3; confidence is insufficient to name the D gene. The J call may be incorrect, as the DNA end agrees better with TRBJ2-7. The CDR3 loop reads CASSLDIRYEQYF. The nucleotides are TGTGCCAGCAGTTTAGATATTCGATACGAGCAGTACTTC.